This TCR beta chain was found in a study of cytomegalovirus exposure and HLA in healthy donors. Study at large: Genotyping of 398 donors showed that 80% to 90% belonged to the Caucasian-associated ancestry cluster.

This clone was found once. Its target is unknown. Study-wide results and caveats: A likely sequencing artifact accounted for one observed cluster of highly shared sequence variants. Later on, analysis showed that most CMV-associated TCR beta chains appeared to be HLA-restricted. The listing of roughly 160 TCR beta chains classed them as cytomegalovirus-associated.

Amplification used 60 Vbeta primers and 13 Jbeta primers. Clones were read by immunoSEQ multiplex PCR, and TCRdb kept only the in-frame ones, dropping some. The profile covers under 200,000 clones, with around 86% appearing a single time and around 2% taken by the ten largest. The CDR3 sequence is 16 residues long. Trimming left V 5 bases short and J 0 bases short, with 16 bases between. The germline gives CDR1 SEHNR, CDR2 FQNEAQ (reference sequence). The receptor's source is a human donor in good health. The source material was PBMCs. J is TRBJ1-1 and V is TRBV7-9; no clear D gene. The chain's CDR3 is CASSPMTGMMNTEAFF. DNA for the CDR3: TGTGCCAGCAGCCCTATGACGGGGATGATGAACACTGAAGCTTTCTTT.